A selection of T cell receptor beta chains follows, all from one sample in a study of control samples from healthy donors and cancer patients. Here immunoSEQ multiplex PCR was the method, and the copy in TCRdb shows in-frame clones only, minus some. The sample contains 100,000 to 150,000 clones, about 95% of which appear only once. Sequenced sample: blood. The receptors stem from a man aged 25 to 45 in good health. Each CDR3 is given with its conserved first and last residue. Each record gives: D gene, V gene, clone size, J gene, CDR3 protein, CDR3 DNA. A D gene is named only where the DNA matches it firmly. Clone sizes are given selectively: once, few, many, or a class where the clone is expanded.

TRBD2	TRBV7-3	NA	TRBJ2-1	CASSLGTSTGNEQFF	TGTGCCAGCAGCTTAGGGACTAGCACGGGCAATGAGCAGTTCTTC
NA	TRBV7-8	NA	TRBJ1-5	CASSLVPRDQPQHF	TGTGCCAGCAGCTTAGTGCCAAGGGATCAGCCCCAGCATTTT
NA	TRBV2	NA	TRBJ2-2	CASTANTGELFF	TGTGCCAGCACGGCGAACACCGGGGAGCTGTTTTTT
TRBD1	TRBV5-4	NA	TRBJ2-5	CASGQGTETQYF	TGTGCCAGCGGACAGGGGACGGAGACCCAGTACTTC
TRBD1	TRBV5-5	NA	TRBJ2-7	CASSSWTGGSYEQYF	TGTGCCAGCAGCTCGTGGACAGGGGGTTCCTACGAGCAGTACTTC
TRBD1	TRBV30	NA	TRBJ2-1	CAWGGGQGYNEQFF	TGTGCCTGGGGAGGTGGACAGGGTTACAATGAGCAGTTCTTC
NA	TRBV28	NA	TRBJ1-1	CASSLRQGPATEAFF	TGTGCCAGCAGTTTGAGGCAGGGTCCCGCCACTGAAGCTTTCTTT
NA	TRBV15	NA	TRBJ1-1	CATSRDQVNTEAFF	TGTGCCACCAGCAGAGACCAGGTGAACACAGAAGCTTTCTTT
NA	TRBV5-8	NA	TRBJ1-4	CASSKGRGANEKLFF	TGTGCCAGCAGCAAAGGCCGAGGGGCAAATGAAAAACTGTTTTTT
NA	TRBV7-8	NA	TRBJ2-3	CASNTGSTDTQYF	TGTGCCAGCAATACGGGGTCCACAGATACGCAGTATTTT
NA	TRBV28	NA	TRBJ1-1	CASSLPGNTEAFF	TGTGCCAGCAGTTTACCTGGGAACACTGAAGCTTTCTTT
NA	TRBV6-5	NA	TRBJ1-5	CASSGRGRWEPQHF	TGTGCCAGCAGCGGCCGGGGACGGTGGGAGCCCCAGCATTTT
NA	TRBV4-1	NA	TRBJ1-4	CASSTWGGEKLFF	TGCGCCAGCAGTACCTGGGGGGGGGAAAAACTGTTTTTT
NA	TRBV2	NA	TRBJ1-6	CASSEVGGSPLHF	TGTGCCAGCAGTGAAGTGGGGGGTTCACCCCTCCACTTT
NA	TRBV6-4	NA	TRBJ2-7	CASSDSQATKSSYEQYF	TGTGCCAGCAGTGACAGCCAGGCTACGAAGAGCTCCTACGAGCAGTACTTC
NA	TRBV18	NA	TRBJ2-7	CASSPGRRSYEQYF	TGTGCCAGCTCCCCCGGACGGCGCTCCTACGAGCAGTACTTC
NA	TRBV11-2	once	TRBJ2-7	CASSSRTGSAEQYF	TGTGCCAGCAGCTCCCGGACGGGGTCGGCCGAGCAGTACTTC
NA	TRBV10-3	NA	TRBJ1-2	CAISESGPAGYTF	TGTGCCATCAGTGAATCAGGGCCAGCTGGCTACACCTTC
NA	TRBV3-1/TRBV3-2	NA	TRBJ1-1	CASSHRPRNTEAFF	TGTGCCAGCAGCCACCGCCCTAGGAACACTGAAGCTTTCTTT
NA	TRBV2	NA	TRBJ2-7	CASSDDTHPEQYF	TGTGCCAGCAGTGATGACACCCACCCCGAGCAGTACTTC
NA	TRBV2	NA	TRBJ2-7	CASSEFERGLYEQYF	TGTGCCAGCAGTGAATTTGAAAGGGGACTCTACGAGCAGTACTTC
NA	TRBV4-1	NA	TRBJ1-4	CASSQRGATNEKLFF	TGCGCCAGCAGCCAACGTGGGGCAACTAATGAAAAACTGTTTTTT
NA	TRBV28	NA	TRBJ1-2	CASSLYRQVRIPYGYTF	TGTGCCAGCAGTTTATATCGACAGGTACGAATTCCCTATGGCTACACCTTC
NA	TRBV9	NA	TRBJ1-2	CASSVVSYGYTF	TGTGCCAGCAGCGTTGTAAGCTATGGCTACACCTTC
NA	TRBV6-2/TRBV6-3	NA	TRBJ1-1	CASSNGASLKAFF	TGTGCCAGCAGCAACGGGGCCAGCTTGAAGGCTTTCTTT
NA	TRBV5-1	NA	TRBJ2-2	CASSRTGELFF	TGCGCCAGCAGTCGAACCGGGGAGCTGTTTTTT
NA	TRBV28	NA	TRBJ1-2	CASSLGGRNGYTF	TGTGCCAGCAGTTTGGGGGGTAGAAATGGCTACACCTTC
NA	TRBV10-3	NA	TRBJ1-2	CAISSTSGVGYTF	TGTGCCATCAGTTCTACTTCAGGGGTGGGCTACACCTTC
NA	TRBV4-3	NA	TRBJ1-1	CASSQDTERWRLQAFF	TGCGCCAGCAGCCAAGACACCGAGCGATGGAGGCTCCAAGCTTTCTTT
NA	TRBV27	NA	TRBJ2-2	CASSPPGVAGELFF	TGTGCCAGCAGTCCCCCGGGGGTGGCCGGGGAGCTGTTTTTT
TRBD1	TRBV29-1	NA	TRBJ1-4	CSALDRAGEKLFF	TGCAGCGCACTGGACAGGGCGGGTGAAAAACTGTTTTTT
NA	TRBV7-2	NA	TRBJ1-5	CASKIFGSNQPQHF	TGTGCCAGCAAGATCTTTGGGAGCAATCAGCCCCAGCATTTT
NA	TRBV6-5	NA	TRBJ2-4	CASSTGQAKNIQYF	TGTGCCAGCAGTACCGGACAGGCCAAAAACATTCAGTACTTC
TRBD2	TRBV19	NA	TRBJ2-2	CASSIHSGTSPGELFF	TGTGCCAGTAGTATTCATTCCGGGACTAGTCCCGGGGAGCTGTTTTTT
NA	TRBV11-2	NA	TRBJ1-2	CASSAGTVYGYTF	TGTGCCAGCAGCGCCGGGACGGTCTATGGCTACACCTTC
NA	TRBV19	NA	TRBJ2-5	CASSTGDRETQYF	TGTGCCAGTAGTACGGGGGATCGGGAGACCCAGTACTTC
NA	TRBV6-5	once	TRBJ1-1	CASTPLREIRTEAFF	TGTGCCAGCACCCCCCTTCGGGAGATAAGGACTGAAGCTTTCTTT
NA	TRBV29-1	NA	TRBJ1-1	CSVEEQGEAFF	TGCAGCGTTGAAGAACAGGGCGAAGCTTTCTTT
TRBD1	TRBV7-9	NA	TRBJ2-7	CASSRPGQGTYEQYF	TGTGCCAGCAGCAGACCGGGACAGGGTACCTACGAGCAGTACTTC
NA	TRBV18	NA	TRBJ2-6	CASCLGTGANVLTF	TGTGCCAGCTGCTTAGGGACCGGGGCCAACGTCCTGACTTTC
TRBD1	TRBV2	NA	TRBJ1-5	CASSPGGGNRPQHF	TGTGCCAGCAGTCCAGGGGGGGGCAACCGGCCCCAGCATTTT
NA	TRBV12-3/TRBV12-4	NA	TRBJ1-2	CASSVISNYGYTF	TGTGCCAGCAGTGTAATCTCTAACTATGGCTACACCTTC
NA	TRBV18	NA	TRBJ2-2	CASSTDLNGELFF	TGTGCCAGCTCAACGGACTTAAACGGGGAGCTGTTTTTT
TRBD2	TRBV19	NA	TRBJ2-3	CASSTHLGGGAGTDTQYF	TGTGCCAGTAGTACCCATCTAGGCGGGGGGGCCGGGACAGATACGCAGTATTTT
NA	TRBV6-5	NA	TRBJ2-1	CASSYGIEQFF	TGTGCCAGCAGTTACGGGATCGAGCAGTTCTTC
NA	TRBV6-5	NA	TRBJ2-7	CASAMGPSTYEQYF	TGTGCCAGCGCGATGGGTCCCTCCACCTACGAGCAGTACTTC
NA	TRBV28	NA	TRBJ1-4	CASSFSTGVNEKLFF	TGTGCCAGCAGTTTTAGCACAGGCGTTAATGAAAAACTGTTTTTT